This passage covers 19 T cell receptor beta chains from one sample sequenced in a study of CXCR3-negative and CXCR3-positive naive CD8 T cells. Whole-study findings and limits: Naive cells with CXCR3 showed TRB CDR3s that were more hydrophobic than those in CXCR3-negative naive cells.

Which antigens these TCRs recognize remains unknown. UMI-labeled TRB cDNA libraries were prepared by 5' RACE. For each CDR3 protein, TCRdb gives one entry from its re-call of the 5' RACE reads, without DNA. The sample holds 150,000 to 160,000 distinct CDR3 sequences. Sample: naive CXCR3+ CD8+ T cells from blood. Stated subset: CD45RO-CCR7+CD27+CD95- naive CD8+ T cells expressing CXCR3 (TNR3+). The receptors were gathered from a human donor in good health. Some clones in this sample may be carry-over from other donors' samples.

This chain links TRBV2 with TRBJ2-1; TCRdb lists TRBD1, though no DNA is available to test this call. Germline CDR1 is SNHLY and CDR2 is FYNNEI. The CDR3 spans 12 residues. The CDR3 reads CARADSYNEQFF.

The chain combines TRBV7-9 with TRBJ2-7; TCRdb designates TRBD1, a call that cannot be tested without DNA. The CDR3 covers 15 residues. Germline CDR1 is SEHNR and CDR2 is FQNEAQ (reference sequence). The CDR3 is CASSSDRDYPYEQYF. Full variable domain (remainder filled in from reference TRBV7-9 and TRBJ2-7): DTGVSQNPRHKITKRGQNVTFRCDPISEHNRLYWYRQTLGQGPEFLTYFQNEAQLEKSRLLSDRFSAERPKGSFSTLEIQRTEQGDSAMYLCASSSDRDYPYEQYFGPGTRLTVT.

The chain has TRBV20-1 and TRBJ2-5; TCRdb's D gene call, TRBD2, goes unchecked for lack of DNA. This CDR3 spans 16 amino acids. From germline, CDR1 is DFQATT and CDR2 SNEGSKA (reference sequence). The CDR3 protein is CSARDLEGLDVETQYF.

The chain uses TRBV11-2 and TRBJ1-2; the D call from TCRdb, TRBD1, cannot be confirmed without DNA. The CDR3 has 12 residues. The germline gives CDR1 SGHAT, CDR2 FQNNGV. The CDR3 sequence: CASSSGRDGYTF.

The V gene is TRBV27, the J gene TRBJ2-1; TCRdb names TRBD2, which stays unverified in the absence of DNA. The CDR3 has 17 amino acids. Germline CDR1 MNHEY, CDR2 SMNVEV (reference sequence). This chain's CDR3 is CASSLPGLVGAYNEQFF.

The rearrangement joins TRBV11-2 to TRBJ2-3. CDR3 length: 14 amino acids. CDR1 is SGHAT, CDR2 FQNNGV, per germline. This CDR3 reads CASSPDIGTDTQYF.

The chain carries TRBV19 and TRBJ2-6; TCRdb's D gene call, TRBD2, goes unchecked for lack of DNA. Germline-derived CDR1 and CDR2 are LNHDA and SQIVND (reference sequence). The CDR3 extends over 17 amino acids. CDR3 loop: CASSAGTRGVGANVLTF.

The V gene is TRBV29-1, the J gene TRBJ2-1. Germline V lookup: CDR1 SQVTM, CDR2 ANQGSEA. The CDR3 extends over 12 amino acids. The CDR3 region is CSVVEQTNEQFF.

This CDR3 is CASSPGDGAHETQYF. The chain uses TRBV7-3 and TRBJ2-5; the TRBD1 assignment by TCRdb is unverifiable without DNA. The CDR3 is 15 amino acids. Germline-derived CDR1 and CDR2 are SGHTA and FQGTGA.

The chain carries TRBV19 and TRBJ1-1; TCRdb proposes TRBD1, but this gene call is untestable without DNA. The CDR3 extends over 13 amino acids. CDR1 is LNHDA, CDR2 SQIVND, per germline (reference sequence). CDR3 loop: CASSPILTGAAFF.

The J gene is TRBJ2-2, the V gene TRBV4-1. The CDR3 contains 13 residues. Germline lookup yields CDR1 MGHRA and CDR2 YSYEKL. CDR3 sequence reads: CASSQGMVRELFF.

The rearrangement uses TRBV6-5 and TRBJ2-5; TCRdb lists TRBD1, though no DNA is available to test this call. The CDR3 length is 16 residues. The V gene's germline CDR1 is MNHEY and CDR2 SVGAGI. The CDR3 reads CASTPEWGAHGETQYF.

The V and J genes are TRBV29-1 and TRBJ2-7. CDR1 SQVTM and CDR2 ANQGSEA come from the germline V gene. The CDR3 is 14 amino acids. This CDR3 is CSVEDYLKWGEQYF.

The chain joins TRBV29-1 to TRBJ1-2; the TCRdb call, TRBD1, lacks DNA for checking. Germline-derived CDR1 and CDR2 are SQVTM and ANQGSEA. The CDR3 spans 13 residues. CDR3 loop: CSAQGARDYGYTF. The complete variable domain, with remaining parts taken from reference TRBV29-1 and TRBJ1-2, reads SAVISQKPSRDICQRGTSLTIQCQVDSQVTMMFWYRQQPGQSLTLIATANQGSEATYESGFVIDKFPISRPNLTFSTLTVSNMSPEDSSIYLCSAQGARDYGYTFGSGTRLTVV.

The CDR3 loop reads CASSQTGTSGFTDTQYF. J is TRBJ2-3 and V is TRBV4-3; there is no DNA to check the TCRdb D call of TRBD2. The CDR3 is 17 residues long. The germline gives CDR1 LGHNA, CDR2 YSLEER.

J is TRBJ2-7 and V is TRBV28; TCRdb indicates TRBD2, and absent DNA this call remains unverified. This CDR3 spans 14 amino acids. Germline V gene data show CDR1 as MDHEN and CDR2 as SYDVKM. CDR3 amino acids: CASSLRGLLYEQYF. Variable domain in full (rest from reference TRBV28 and TRBJ2-7): DVKVTQSSRYLVKRTGEKVFLECVQDMDHENMFWYRQDPGLGLRLIYFSYDVKMKEKGDIPEGYSVSREKKERFSLILESASTNQTSMYLCASSLRGLLYEQYFGPGTRLTVT.

The rearrangement joins TRBV27 to TRBJ2-3; the TRBD1 assignment by TCRdb is unverifiable without DNA. Germline CDR1 is MNHEY and CDR2 is SMNVEV (reference sequence). The CDR3 loop spans 18 amino acids. The CDR3 protein is CASSTLGLQGTSTDTQYF.

This chain connects TRBV7-2 to TRBJ1-1. This CDR3 comprises 17 residues. Germline CDR1 and CDR2: SGHTA and FQGNSA. This CDR3 is CASSQKLGSVRHTEAFF.

This chain links TRBV28 with TRBJ2-7; TCRdb selects TRBD1, and the lack of DNA leaves this call unchecked. CDR1 is MDHEN, CDR2 SYDVKM, per germline. The CDR3 runs 15 residues. CDR3 sequence: CASSSSRLGVYEQYF. The variable domain in full, completed from reference TRBV28 and TRBJ2-7, reads DVKVTQSSRYLVKRTGEKVFLECVQDMDHENMFWYRQDPGLGLRLIYFSYDVKMKEKGDIPEGYSVSREKKERFSLILESASTNQTSMYLCASSSSRLGVYEQYFGPGTRLTVT.